This passage covers 25 T cell receptor beta chains from one sample sequenced in a study of shared clonotypes between healthy human individuals (TCRdb year 2020). Libraries were made using the immunoSEQ multiplex PCR assay. The table comes from immuneACCESS by way of TCRdb, which keeps in-frame sequences with V and J called. Part of the clones is missing from these tables; in studies checked, under half for an unresolved V gene and the rest for unknown reasons. The sample yields about 2.4 million clones; approximately 94% were counted once. The ten top clones hold about 0.34% of the sample. What was sequenced was naive CD4+ T cells from PBMCs. The cell subset or site label on this specimen signifies: CD45RA+ positively selected. These receptors came from a man aged 18 to 29 in good health. Some clones in this sample may be carry-over from other donors' samples.

On this clone: Different DNA sequences within this sample yield the same CDR3. CDR3 DNA sequence: TGCAGCGTTCGAGGCTACAATGAGCAGTTCTTC. It yields the protein CSVRGYNEQFF. The chain uses TRBV29-1 and TRBJ2-1, with D uncertain. Germline CDR1 reads SQVTM; CDR2 reads ANQGSEA. The CDR3 totals 11 residues. The germline V and J ends were trimmed by 5 bases and 3 bases, with 5 bases remaining between them.

The J gene is TRBJ1-2, the V gene TRBV28; 7 bases align to TRBD1. The ends lost 6 bases at V and 4 bases at J; junction bases unmatched: 8. Germline CDR1 and CDR2: MDHEN and SYDVKM. The CDR3 extends over 14 amino acids. CDR3 protein: CASSQGGALYGYTF. In nucleotides, the CDR3 is TGTGCCAGCAGCCAGGGGGGGGCTCTCTATGGCTACACCTTC.

The chain employs TRBV9 and TRBJ1-4; D may be TRBD1 (6 bases). Germline V lookup: CDR1 SGDLS, CDR2 YYNGEE. V dropped 4 bases and J dropped 8 bases, with 18 bases sitting between them. The CDR3 runs to 15 residues. The CDR3 DNA sequence: TGTGCCAGCAGCCTATCCGGGGGCAGGCTAGAAAAACTGTTTTTT. It yields the protein CASSLSGGRLEKLFF.

V gene TRBV6-6 combines with J gene TRBJ2-5; unclear D gene. The germline V gene has CDR1 MNHNY and CDR2 SVGAGI (reference sequence). The CDR3 sequence is 15 residues long. V was clipped by 2 bases and J by 2 bases, with 12 bases between them. The CDR3 region is CASSYPTQRQETQYF. The CDR3 DNA is TGTGCCAGCAGTTACCCGACCCAGAGACAAGAGACCCAGTACTTC.

The CDR3 sequence: CAWTRGGSSYEQYF. DNA of the CDR3: TGTGCCTGGACCAGAGGAGGGAGCTCCTACGAGCAGTACTTC. This rearrangement joins TRBV30 to TRBJ2-5, with D possibly matching TRBD2 (6 bases). With the DNA end fitting TRBJ2-7 better, the J assignment may be wrong. The CDR3 runs 14 residues. In germline, CDR1 is GTSNPN, CDR2 SVGIG (reference sequence).

The rearrangement joins TRBV7-2 to TRBJ2-7, with 7 bases matching TRBD2. Per the germline V gene, CDR1 is SGHTA and CDR2 is FQGNSA. V gave up 5 bases and J gave up 5 bases; unmatched junction bases: 9. The CDR3 is 14 residues long. The CDR3 region is CASSRSGMSDEQYF. The CDR3 region has the DNA TGTGCCAGCAGCCGCAGCGGGATGTCCGACGAGCAGTACTTC.

The V and J genes are TRBV6-5 and TRBJ2-7; 9 bases align to TRBD1. The CDR3 is 14 amino acids. With V trimmed by 7 bases and J by 2 bases, 6 bases remained unmatched. Germline V CDR1 and CDR2: MNHEY, SVGAGI. CDR3: CASTLGQGPYEQYF. The CDR3, as DNA: TGTGCCAGCACTTTGGGACAGGGCCCCTACGAGCAGTACTTC.

The chain joins TRBV5-1 to TRBJ2-7; D is undetermined. The germline V and J ends were trimmed by 2 bases and 0 bases, with 9 bases remaining between them. This CDR3 is 14 amino acids long. In germline, CDR1 is SGHRS, CDR2 YFSETQ. DNA for the CDR3: TGCGCCAGCAGCTTCACACCAGTCTCCTACGAGCAGTACTTC. This codes for CASSFTPVSYEQYF. The full variable domain, with the rest looked up from reference TRBV5-1 and TRBJ2-7, is KAGVTQTPRYLIKTRGQQVTLSCSPISGHRSVSWYQQTPGQGLQFLFEYFSETQRNKGNFPGRFSGRQFSNSRSEMNVSTLELGDSALYLCASSFTPVSYEQYFGPGTRLTVT.

The chain joins TRBV23-1 to TRBJ1-1; tentative D call: TRBD1 (5 bases). TRBV23-1 qualifies as an ORF whose function is uncertain. Trimming cost V 8 bases and J 1 base, with 20 bases left between them. The CDR3 has 16 amino acids. CDR3 protein: CASLQWTDTKNTEAFF. In nucleotides, the CDR3 is TGCGCCAGCCTCCAATGGACGGACACCAAGAACACTGAAGCTTTCTTT.

The V gene is TRBV15, the J gene TRBJ2-7, with 7 bases that match TRBD1. The CDR3 is 15 residues long. The germline CDR1 and CDR2 sequences are LNHNV and YYDKDF (reference sequence). V trimming: 1 base; J trimming: 3 bases; junction bases outside the gene matches: 6. CDR3 region: CATSRADRAGYEQYF. CDR3 nucleotide sequence: TGTGCCACCAGCAGAGCCGACAGGGCTGGCTACGAGCAGTACTTC.

As to this clone: Different DNA sequences within this sample yield the same CDR3. J is TRBJ2-7 and V is TRBV5-1; 7 nucleotides agree with TRBD1. The CDR3 runs 13 residues. Per the germline V gene, CDR1 is SGHRS and CDR2 is YFSETQ. Germline trimming cut 4 bases from V and 3 bases from J; bases unmatched to any gene: 4. The CDR3 DNA is TGCGCCAGCAGCCCACAGGGGCTCTACGAGCAGTACTTC. Translating it yields CASSPQGLYEQYF.

This chain uses TRBV7-9 with TRBJ2-5; 9 nucleotides align to TRBD1. This CDR3 has 16 residues. The ends lost 5 bases at V and 4 bases at J; junction bases unmatched: 11. Germline V CDR1 and CDR2: SEHNR, FQNEAQ (reference sequence). CDR3 coding DNA: TGTGCCAGCAGCGGACTTCTACAGGGGGCAGGAGAGACCCAGTACTTC. This encodes CASSGLLQGAGETQYF.

This chain uses TRBV29-1 with TRBJ2-1; 8 positions match TRBD2. The CDR3 length is 16 residues. V trimming: 6 bases; J trimming: 0 bases; junction bases outside the gene matches: 10. Germline lookup yields CDR1 SQVTM and CDR2 ANQGSEA. Here the CDR3 reads CSVSPRLAGSYNEQFF. CDR3 nucleotides: TGCAGCGTCAGCCCCCGGCTAGCGGGCTCCTACAATGAGCAGTTCTTC.

The chain links TRBV28 to TRBJ2-5; D is uncertain. Matching the DNA end better, TRBJ2-7 makes the J call doubtful. Per the germline V gene, CDR1 is MDHEN and CDR2 is SYDVKM. This CDR3 is built from 15 residues. Here the CDR3 reads CASSSPTESSYEQYF. As DNA, the CDR3 is TGTGCCAGCAGTTCTCCGACTGAGAGCTCCTACGAGCAGTACTTC.

This clone was picked up a small number of times. This chain uses TRBV18 with TRBJ1-1, with a tentative D call TRBD1 (5 bases). The CDR3 extends over 13 amino acids. CDR1 is KGHSH, CDR2 LQKENI, per germline. Trimming took off 8 bases at V and 2 bases at J, with 12 bases between the two ends. CDR3 bases: TGTGCCAGCCACGCAGGGTTAAACACTGAAGCTTTCTTT. As protein: CASHAGLNTEAFF.

This chain uses TRBV7-9 with TRBJ2-5; tentatively, D is TRBD2 (5 bases). Near its end, the DNA agrees better with TRBJ2-7, so the J call may be wrong. Germline V CDR1 and CDR2: SEHNR, FQNEAQ (reference sequence). The CDR3 extends over 13 amino acids. CDR3 residues: CASSLGGRVEQYF. In nucleotides, the CDR3 is TGTGCCAGCAGCTTAGGCGGGCGTGTCGAGCAGTACTTC.

The genes are TRBV30 and TRBJ2-2; D is ambiguous. This CDR3 spans 12 amino acids. The V gene lost 3 bases and the J gene lost 4 bases, with 6 bases spanning the gap. Germline CDR1 GTSNPN, CDR2 SVGIG (reference sequence). This CDR3 is CAWRDLTGELFF. For the CDR3, the DNA is TGTGCCTGGAGGGACCTCACCGGGGAGCTGTTTTTT.

The rearrangement links TRBV2 to TRBJ1-4; possibly TRBD1 for D (5 bases). Trimming left V 4 bases short and J 8 bases short, with 11 bases between. CDR3 length equals 13 residues. CDR1 and CDR2 (germline): SNHLY, FYNNEI. The CDR3 sequence: CASSGGPGEKLFF. The CDR3 DNA reads TGTGCCAGCAGTGGGGGTCCAGGGGAAAAACTGTTTTTT.

The chain links TRBV7-2 to TRBJ1-1; tentatively, D is TRBD1 (5 bases). The CDR3 runs 15 residues. The germline V and J ends were trimmed by 5 bases and 10 bases, with 23 bases remaining between them. CDR1 is SGHTA, CDR2 FQGNSA, per germline. The CDR3 DNA is TGTGCCAGCAGCCCGAGGGCGTCCCAGGGTATTCGAGCTTTCTTT. Translated: CASSPRASQGIRAFF. The whole variable domain, filled in from reference TRBV7-2 and TRBJ1-1, reads GAGVSQSPSNKVTEKGKDVELRCDPISGHTALYWYRQSLGQGLEFLIYFQGNSAPDKSGLPSDRFSAERTGGSVSTLTIQRTQQEDSAVYLCASSPRASQGIRAFFGQGTRLTVV.

The chain joins TRBV7-9 to TRBJ1-3; D gene unclear. The V gene's germline CDR1 is SEHNR and CDR2 FQNEAQ (reference sequence). The CDR3 has 13 residues. Trimming shortened V by 7 bases and J by 0 bases, and 7 bases separated the two germline ends. The CDR3 loop reads CASKRNSGNTIYF. For the CDR3, the DNA is TGTGCCAGCAAAAGGAACTCTGGAAACACCATATATTTT.

The chain has TRBV18 and TRBJ1-1, with a possible D match to TRBD1 (6 bases). The length of the CDR3 is 15 residues. Germline V gene sequence: CDR1 KGHSH, CDR2 LQKENI. V was shortened by 4 bases and J by 0 bases, with 12 bases between the two germline ends. CDR3 sequence: CASSQNTGLNTEAFF. CDR3 DNA: TGTGCCAGCTCACAAAATACAGGGCTGAACACTGAAGCTTTCTTT.

The V call is TRBV28, the J call TRBJ2-5, with TRBD2 matching 8 bases. The V gene end was trimmed by 3 bases and the J gene end by 3 bases; junction bases not matched to a gene: 6. CDR1 MDHEN and CDR2 SYDVKM come from the germline V gene. The CDR3 has 15 amino acids. The CDR3 DNA follows: TGTGCCAGCAGTTTGGGTGGACTAGCTAAAGAGACCCAGTACTTC. Translation gives CASSLGGLAKETQYF.

The gene calls are TRBV25-1 and TRBJ2-1; TRBD2 matches at 10 bases. CDR1 is MGHDK, CDR2 SYGVNS, per germline. This CDR3 is built from 16 residues. V lost 3 bases to trimming and J lost 4 bases; unmatched junction nucleotides: 6. The CDR3 region has the DNA TGTGCCAGCAGTGAGCCGGGACTAGCGCATTACAATGAGCAGTTCTTC. Amino acids: CASSEPGLAHYNEQFF.

The chain couples TRBV27 to TRBJ2-7, with 10 bases identical to TRBD2. J lost 7 bases, V lost 4 bases, and 10 bases had no gene match. The CDR3 loop spans 15 amino acids. Looked up from germline, CDR1 is MNHEY and CDR2 is SMNVEV (reference sequence). CDR3 protein: CASSSGTSVTSEQYF. CDR3 DNA sequence: TGTGCCAGCAGTTCTGGGACTAGCGTCACAAGTGAGCAGTACTTC.

V usage is TRBV30 and J usage is TRBJ2-7; 12 positions match TRBD1. Germline V CDR1 and CDR2: GTSNPN, SVGIG (reference sequence). This CDR3 is built from 14 residues. After removal of 2 bases from V and 5 bases from J, the junction contained 4 bases not matched to a gene. CDR3 nucleotides: TGTGCCTGGAGTAAGGGACAGGGGGCAGACGAGCAGTACTTC. Translated, it gives CAWSKGQGADEQYF.